Listed below are T cell receptor beta chains from one sample, sequenced in a study of response to subunit inactivated influenza vaccine. TCRdb re-analysed the RT-PCR reads in MiXCR, keeping a single row per CDR3 protein. The sample contains hundreds of thousands of distinct CDR3 sequences, roughly 20% of which appear only once. The material was PBMCs from blood, obtained around 5 days after vaccination. These receptors came from a man aged 50 to 59 who received an inactivated influenza vaccine. The CDR3 runs from the conserved cysteine through the conserved F or W. A D gene is named only where the DNA matches it firmly. Rows give clone size only sometimes, using once, few, many, or a class for an expanded clone.

TRBD2	TRBV9	.	TRBJ2-7	TGTGCCAGCAGCCCCCGAGCTAGCGGGGGGGCCTACGAGCAGTACTTC	CASSPRASGGAYEQYF
TRBD2	TRBV7-2	.	TRBJ2-3	TGTGCCAGCAGCTTAGCGCCAGCGGGAGGAGGGCCAGATACGCAGTATTTT	CASSLAPAGGGPDTQYF
TRBD2	TRBV29-1	few	TRBJ2-7	TGCAGCGTCAAGGGACTAGCGGGATTCGGCGGGGCCTACGAGCAGTACTTC	CSVKGLAGFGGAYEQYF
.	TRBV28	.	TRBJ1-2	TGTGCCAGCAGTCCACCCCTCCAGGGAATCTATGGCTACACCTTC	CASSPPLQGIYGYTF
.	TRBV30	few	TRBJ2-7	TGTGCCTGGGGCCCCAAGGGCTACGAGCAGTACTTC	CAWGPKGYEQYF
TRBD2	TRBV6-1	.	TRBJ2-7	TGTGCCAGCAGACCACTAGCGGGAGGATCTCGAGAGCAGTACTTC	CASRPLAGGSREQYF
.	TRBV20-1	.	TRBJ2-7	TGCAGTGCTAGAGACCCGGACGGGACCTCCTACGAGCAGTACTTC	CSARDPDGTSYEQYF
.	TRBV11-1	.	TRBJ2-5	TGTGCCAGCAGCTTAGCGGGGGGACTCTACCAAGAGACCCAGTACTTC	CASSLAGGLYQETQYF
.	TRBV7-6	many	TRBJ2-3	TGTGCCAGCAGCTACCACTCCACAGATACGCAGTATTTT	CASSYHSTDTQYF
.	TRBV7-9	.	TRBJ2-5	TGTGCCAGCAGCTCGACAGTTTTAGGAGAGACCCAGTACTTC	CASSSTVLGETQYF
TRBD2	TRBV20-1	few	TRBJ2-1	TGCAGTGCTAGACCCGGACTAGCGGGAGGCCTCTACAATGAGCAGTTCTTC	CSARPGLAGGLYNEQFF
.	TRBV7-9	few	TRBJ2-7	TGTGCCAGCAGCTCACCAGGGTTCCCCTACGAGCAGTACTTC	CASSSPGFPYEQYF
.	TRBV9	few	TRBJ2-5	TGTGCCAGCAGCGTAACGATAGTCGGGGAGACCCAGTACTTC	CASSVTIVGETQYF
.	TRBV24-1	few	TRBJ2-2	TGTGCCACCAGTGACCGCCCCCGGACCGGGGAGCTGTTTTTT	CATSDRPRTGELFF
TRBD1	TRBV4-2	.	TRBJ1-6	TGTGCCAGCAGCCAAGTCGCGCCAGGGGGGGATAATTCACCCCTCCACTTT	CASSQVAPGGDNSPLHF
.	TRBV6-2/TRBV6-3	.	TRBJ2-5	TGTGCCAGCGGTTTTTCCCTGGAGACCCAGTACTTC	CASGFSLETQYF
TRBD1	TRBV6-1	.	TRBJ1-5	TGTGCCAGCAGTGAACAAACAGGGGGCAATCAGCCCCAGCATTTT	CASSEQTGGNQPQHF
.	TRBV6-1	few	TRBJ1-4	TGTGCCAGCAGCCAAGCAGGGAGTGTTAATGAAAAACTGTTTTTT	CASSQAGSVNEKLFF
.	TRBV27	.	TRBJ2-7	TGTGCCAGCAGTTTAACTAGCCCCCCCAGCGAGCAGTACTTC	CASSLTSPPSEQYF
.	TRBV29-1	few	TRBJ2-2	TGCAGCGTCGCGTTTGTGGCAGGGGCGAACACCGGGGAGCTGTTTTTT	CSVAFVAGANTGELFF
.	TRBV11-2	.	TRBJ2-7	TGTGCCAGCAGCTCAATAGACAGGTACGAGCAGTACTTC	CASSSIDRYEQYF
.	TRBV15	.	TRBJ1-1	TGTGCCACCAGCAGCAGGACGGGTTTGAACACTGAAGCTTTCTTT	CATSSRTGLNTEAFF
TRBD2	TRBV4-3	few	TRBJ2-7	TGCGCCAGCAGCCCCGAGGGACTAGCGGGAGTAGATCCCTACGAGCAGTACTTC	CASSPEGLAGVDPYEQYF
.	TRBV29-1	few	TRBJ2-5	TGCAGCGTTGATTTCGGAAACCAAGAGACCCAGTACTTC	CSVDFGNQETQYF
.	TRBV4-1	few	TRBJ2-7	TGCGCCAGCAGCCTACAGGAGACCTACGAGCAGTACTTC	CASSLQETYEQYF
TRBD2	TRBV5-6	few	TRBJ2-3	TGTGCCAGCAGCTTGATTAGCGGGGGAAGAGATACGCAGTATTTT	CASSLISGGRDTQYF
TRBD1	TRBV4-1	many	TRBJ2-7	TGCGCCAGCAGCTGGGACAGGGGGACCTACGAGCAGTACTTC	CASSWDRGTYEQYF
TRBD2	TRBV20-1	many	TRBJ2-1	TGCAGTGCTGACCCGGGACTAGCCTCCTACAATGAGCAGTTCTTC	CSADPGLASYNEQFF
.	TRBV6-2/TRBV6-3	many	TRBJ2-3	TGTGCCGCGTCTTCTTGGGTGGGATACAGCACAGATACGCAGTATTTT	CAASSWVGYSTDTQYF
.	TRBV10-3	few	TRBJ2-3	TGTGCCATCAGTGAGTGGGGACTCGTTACTAGCACAGATACGCAGTATTTT	CAISEWGLVTSTDTQYF
.	TRBV9	.	TRBJ2-5	TGTGCCAGCAGCGCGACTCCTATGTACCAAGAGACCCAGTACTTC	CASSATPMYQETQYF
.	TRBV7-9	few	TRBJ1-5	TGTGCCAGCAGCTTAGGGCAGGGTGTACAGCCCCAGCATTTT	CASSLGQGVQPQHF
TRBD2	TRBV7-2	few	TRBJ2-3	TGTGCCAGCAGCTTAGTCTCTGGAGCGGGGAGCACAGATACGCAGTATTTT	CASSLVSGAGSTDTQYF
TRBD1	TRBV24-1	few	TRBJ2-3	TGTGCCACCAGCCCGCCCACAGGGGGCACGACAGATACGCAGTATTTT	CATSPPTGGTTDTQYF
.	TRBV12-3/TRBV12-4	many	TRBJ2-1	TGTGCCAGCAGCCTTAGCCCCGGGGGAGAGCAGTTCTTC	CASSLSPGGEQFF
.	TRBV27	many	TRBJ2-7	TGTGCCAGCAGTTTAAGTCGGGGCGTTAGGGAGCAGTACTTC	CASSLSRGVREQYF
TRBD1	TRBV6-5	few	TRBJ2-5	TGTGCCAGCAGTCTACTCCCGACAGGGGTGGAGACCCAGTACTTC	CASSLLPTGVETQYF
.	TRBV18	.	TRBJ2-7	TGTGCCAGCTCATCGAGGGACAACTACGAGCAGTACTTC	CASSSRDNYEQYF
.	TRBV27	.	TRBJ2-1	TGTGCCAGCAGTTTTCGGACAGCCTTCAGGGATCTTTACTTAGATGAGCAGTTCTTC	CASSFRTAFRDLYLDEQFF